This record concerns one T cell receptor (beta chain) sequence. The clone's antigen remains unknown. The CDR3, cysteine through phenylalanine, is 13 amino acids long. Only CDR3 DNA remains: 39 bases, in frame from the first base. CDR1 and CDR2 are drawn from the germline V gene: SGHTA, FQGTGA. Trimming takes 5 bases off V and 3 bases off J; junction bases not matched to a gene: 3. This record comes from a study of cytomegalovirus exposure and HLA in healthy donors (dated by TCRdb to 2017 to 2019). At the level of the whole study: An earlier analysis of under 600 of the donors reported about 250 Gb of sequence data and some 100 million unique TCR beta sequences from some 180 million T cells. The number of typed donors differed by locus: roughly 629-630 for A, B, C, DRB1 and DQB1; 500 to 550 for DQA1; some 590 for DPA1; and around 470 for DPB1. To study patterns of TCR occurrence, a later analysis re-analyzed previously published TCR beta repertoires from 666 donors and added high-resolution HLA genotyping. HLA typing covered class I and class II loci at four-digit resolution. In an earlier analysis of roughly 540 of the donors, high-throughput TCR beta sequencing was used to judge whether each TCR beta V gene segment behaved as functional or pseudogenic. Donor age, sex, ethnicity and CMV serostatus were compiled alongside the repertoire data. Rather than using new phenotypic data, the later analysis identified candidate immune exposures from TCR beta sequences and from how often those sequences occurred across donors. In addition to the first cohort of 666 subjects, a separate validation cohort of approximately 110 different subjects was used. Of the 398 genotyped donors, approximately 82% fell in the genetic ancestry cluster associated with self-reported Caucasian donors. Among 300 to 450 genotyped donors of the cohort, an average of approximately 240,000 unique TCR beta nucleotide sequences were sequenced per donor, around 20% of them non-productive. About five DR-DQ haplotypes were treated as single units for association and clustering because of strong linkage in the cohort. To predict cytomegalovirus infection status, the study combined high-throughput TCR immunosequencing, statistical association of individual TCRs with disease status, and machine learning. The study was designed to test whether signatures of past pathogen exposure could be identified by cataloging public T cell receptors. A later genetic analysis used genome-wide SNP genotypes for about 65% of the roughly 700 donors, treating that subset as a discovery cohort. The study used immunosequencing to profile the T cell repertoires of more than 650 subjects and linked those repertoires to cytomegalovirus serostatus. Roughly 290 gigabases of sequencing data and roughly 80 million unique TCR sequences made up an early release that covered several hundred HLA-typed donors. All discovery cohort repertoires had been generated on a single sequencing platform.

In total, approximately 700 healthy bone marrow donors made up the cohort. Cohort members were all nominally healthy when sampled, although unrecorded immune exposures were likely present. The donor tested CMV seropositive, placing the donor among the 310 or so seropositive members of the cohort. A peripheral blood sample was provided by each donor, and peripheral blood mononuclear cells were used for TCR beta sequencing. The Qiagen DNeasy Blood Extraction Kit was used to extract genomic DNA from the blood cell samples. General study outcomes and caveats: Several of the top co-occurrence clusters appeared to be linked to parvovirus B19, influenza, CMV and Epstein-Barr virus, according to a later analysis. CMV serostatus was the only immune exposure information available for the cohort. A group of highly shared sequence variants was considered likely to be a technical artifact of the sequencing pipeline. A further reported finding was that TCR beta sequences accurately predicted the HLA-A and HLA-B alleles for most subjects in the first cohort. Strong co-occurrence of HLA alleles, especially DR and DQ, made assigning TCR associations to individual alleles difficult. In an earlier analysis of fewer than 700 of the donors, most TCR beta V segments appeared in productive rearrangements about 90% or about 30% of the time, broadly matching IMGT annotations. In the study, approximately 160 TCR beta chains were listed as associated with cytomegalovirus. In a later genetic analysis, a missense DCLRE1C variant was associated with V-gene and J-gene trimming of TCR beta chains, and the association was replicated in an independent cohort. In vitro tests confirmed that a few of the cytomegalovirus-associated TCR beta chains recognize cytomegalovirus antigens. While some public TCRs were present in many individuals, most TCR sequences turned up only very rarely across donors. Some IMGT-functional V segments, including TRBV6-2 and TRBV6-3, could not be told apart with the 87-base-pair reads, so those segments were excluded. A later analysis found that most CMV-associated TCR beta chains appeared HLA-restricted, with HLA associations seemingly driven largely by CMV exposure. Because HLA typing was unavailable for some donors at each locus, only the typed subset was used in association tests. A later analysis associated 16,951 TCR beta sequences with specific HLA alleles at a false discovery rate of 0.05. According to a later genetic analysis, donors in an Asian-associated ancestry cluster had fewer N-insertions in productive TCRs than the approximately 630-donor mean. In a later analysis, HLA-associated TCR beta chains showed more clonal expansion and lower generation probabilities than non-associated chains that were equally common. The earlier analysis of around 600 of the donors excluded roughly 16 rarely observed V segments, including chromosome 9 orphons, because counts were too low. Sequencing depth was assumed to be roughly uniform across donors in the presence/absence analyses, though that assumption may not hold. Correlated functional status among segregating V segments might be attributable to linkage disequilibrium, but an unknown experimental factor could not be ruled out. According to the authors, the approach could potentially be generalized to other disease states and immunological phenotypes. The cohort was sequenced for TCR beta chains only, and without alpha or paired-chain data the features that could be detected were limited. In a later analysis, TCR association rates were found to vary across HLA loci, with the most associated TCRs seen for DRB1 alleles and the fewest for HLA-C alleles. Cytomegalovirus status was reported to be diagnosed by the classifier with high specificity and sensitivity in both the original and validation cohorts.

The receptor library was made with the immunoSEQ multiplex PCR assay. For the multiplex PCR, a mixture combining 60 forward primers for TCR Vbeta segments and 13 reverse primers for TCR Jbeta segments was used. The CDR3 region of rearranged TCR beta genes was amplified from genomic DNA by a multiplex PCR assay. Amplified TCR beta libraries were sequenced as 87-base-pair reads on the Illumina HiSeq System. Processing in the source paper ran as follows. A later analysis tallied roughly 80 million unique TCR beta chains across the 666 repertoires, and about 12 million of those chains were shared by two or more donors. Raw reads were error-corrected and collapsed into unique sequences with a nearest-neighbor algorithm that merged closely related sequences to remove PCR and sequencing errors. V, D and J gene segments were assigned by aligning CDR3 sequences to IMGT reference sequences. For a sequence to be retained, a match of at least six nucleotides to both a V gene segment and a J gene segment was required. Rearrangements were called productive when the CDR3 lacked stop codons and stayed in frame with V and J; all others were non-productive. CDR3 was defined by IMGT convention, running from the second conserved V-encoded cysteine to the conserved J-encoded phenylalanine. Sequences without an unambiguous match to a single V gene segment were excluded from the earlier analysis of 500 to 700 of the donors. In an earlier analysis of some 590 of the donors, V segments were called functional above 56.7% productive rearrangements and were called segregating when the between-donor standard deviation exceeded 5%. To diagnose cytomegalovirus status from the catalog of TCR beta chain sequences, a statistical classification framework was built. In a later analysis, V and J genes were assigned by comparing TCR nucleotide sequences against IMGT/GENE-DB human TR gene sequences. Using the TCRdist pipeline, a later analysis assigned CDR3 sequences along with most-parsimonious VDJ recombination scenarios. In a later analysis, each TCR beta chain was defined by its CDR3 amino acid sequence together with its V-gene family, and reads without a unique V-gene family were excluded. To address suspected cross-contamination and a sequencing artifact, a later analysis removed approximately 590 highly shared, low-generation-probability nucleotide sequences. For each public chain, a later analysis derived a clonal expansion index from normalized ranks of inferred template counts within each repertoire. A later analysis computed generation probabilities with a VDJ recombination model fitted to out-of-frame rearrangements, and checked the results against IGoR. In a later analysis, hypergeometric tests were used to score TCR-TCR, TCR-HLA and TCR-CMV co-occurrence, with a repertoire-size bias correction applied to TCR pairs. In a later analysis, false discovery rates were estimated by permuting HLA or CMV assignments 20 times. In a later analysis, co-occurring TCRs were grouped using DBSCAN, and TCRdist sequence similarity was added for clustering within HLA-allele-positive subsets. Repertoires with fewer than 30,000 or more than 120,000 public chains, plus five repertoires with anomalous nucleotide sharing, were excluded from co-occurrence clustering. The source is immuneACCESS, and TCRdb retained only in-frame sequences with V and J called. Part of the clones is not carried over; for the studies checked, unresolved V genes explain less than half of this, and the remainder is unexplained. V and J calls and clone size follow that table, whereas D and trimming were derived from the DNA. The record for this sample contains over 80,000 clones. Roughly 6% of the sample is in the top ten clones.

The sequence joins TRBV7-3 to TRBJ1-1, with 7 central nucleotides matching TRBD1. The sample comprised PBMCs. The sequence was collected from a girl under 18 in good health and CMV-seropositive. The CDR3 in this case is CASSRTGDTEAFF. The nucleotide sequence reads TGTGCCAGCAGCCGTACAGGGGACACTGAAGCTTTCTTT.